This T cell receptor beta chain was obtained from a study of T-cell reconstitution after alpha-beta-depleted transplantation in children. Study-wide points: Alpha-beta T cells present about two months after transplant were reported to originate from several hundred expanded graft clones. Once a year had passed after transplant, T-cell counts and diversity came mostly from newly produced T cells.

Unique molecular identifiers tagged the TCRbeta library. In TCRdb, the PCR reads were re-called with MiXCR into one record per CDR3 protein. The data show about 250,000 distinct CDR3 sequences, 20% to 30% seen once. In this sample, this clonotype turned up a few times. Its antigen remains unknown. Trimming pared 0 bases from V and 0 bases from J, leaving 9 bases between. The CDR3 has 15 residues. The germline V gene has CDR1 DFQATT and CDR2 SNEGSKA (reference sequence). This specimen consisted of PBMCs, mostly from graft donor cells, obtained 360 days after TCRalphabeta/CD19-depleted stem cell transplant. The J gene is TRBJ2-1, the V gene TRBV20-1; D unresolved. The clonotype originates from a female patient between 2 and 15 years old who had a stem cell transplant for congenital amegakaryocytic thrombocytopenia, so the T cells may come from the graft donor. The CDR3 reads CSAREGSSSYNEQFF. In DNA form, the CDR3 reads TGCAGTGCTAGAGAGGGCTCGAGCTCCTACAATGAGCAGTTCTTC.